A single sample gave rise to the 23 T cell receptor beta chains below, sequenced in a study of T cell changes during pregnancy in multiple sclerosis. Method: immunoSEQ multiplex PCR; TCRdb's copy keeps in-frame clones and lacks some. Of 70,000 to 95,000 clones in the sample, roughly 93% were seen once. Source: peripheral blood, taken in the third trimester of pregnancy. These receptors were taken from a female donor with multiple sclerosis, enrolled in a pregnancy study.

This chain links TRBV28 with TRBJ2-7, with 8 positions matching TRBD1. Trimming cost V 3 bases and J 2 bases; bases outside gene matches: 9. Germline V CDR1 and CDR2: MDHEN, SYDVKM. The CDR3 has 16 residues. Here the CDR3 DNA reads TGTGCCAGCAGTTTGCCCGGGACAGGCGATACCTACGAGCAGTACTTC. As protein: CASSLPGTGDTYEQYF. The whole variable domain, filled in from reference TRBV28 and TRBJ2-7, reads DVKVTQSSRYLVKRTGEKVFLECVQDMDHENMFWYRQDPGLGLRLIYFSYDVKMKEKGDIPEGYSVSREKKERFSLILESASTNQTSMYLCASSLPGTGDTYEQYFGPGTRLTVT.

V is TRBV7-9 and J is TRBJ2-7, with a tentative D call TRBD2 (6 bases). CDR3 length: 15 residues. From germline, CDR1 is SEHNR and CDR2 FQNEAQ (reference sequence). The V end was cut by 5 bases, the J end by 2 bases, with 16 bases between. The CDR3 sequence is CASSAAGLGTYEQYF. CDR3 DNA: TGTGCCAGCAGCGCCGCGGGGCTAGGTACCTACGAGCAGTACTTC. Variable domain in full (rest from reference TRBV7-9 and TRBJ2-7): DTGVSQNPRHKITKRGQNVTFRCDPISEHNRLYWYRQTLGQGPEFLTYFQNEAQLEKSRLLSDRFSAERPKGSFSTLEIQRTEQGDSAMYLCASSAAGLGTYEQYFGPGTRLTVT.

The chain has TRBV7-2 and TRBJ1-1; D is unclear. The CDR3 has 15 residues. Looked up from germline, CDR1 is SGHTA and CDR2 is FQGNSA. Trimming took off 3 bases at V and 0 bases at J, with 11 bases between the two ends. The CDR3 here is CASSFKRGMNTEAFF. The CDR3 DNA reads TGTGCCAGCAGCTTTAAGCGGGGAATGAACACTGAAGCTTTCTTT.

The J gene is TRBJ2-2, the V gene TRBV28, with D possibly being TRBD2 (6 bases). Trimming took off 4 bases at V and 0 bases at J, with 9 bases between the two ends. The germline V gene encodes CDR1 MDHEN and CDR2 SYDVKM. The CDR3 contains 15 residues. DNA for the CDR3: TGTGCCAGCAGTTCCGGGACTTCGAACACCGGGGAGCTGTTTTTT. This gives the protein CASSSGTSNTGELFF.

This chain joins TRBV2 and TRBJ1-5; 9 bases line up with TRBD1. Germline V gene sequence: CDR1 SNHLY, CDR2 FYNNEI. The CDR3 is 17 amino acids. V dropped 7 bases and J dropped 5; count of bases not matched to a gene: 15. The CDR3 protein is CASKRLGTGLLDQPQHF. The CDR3 region has the DNA TGTGCCAGCAAGAGGCTAGGGACAGGGCTTCTGGATCAGCCCCAGCATTTT. Supplemented by reference TRBV2 and TRBJ1-5, the full variable domain reads EPEVTQTPSHQVTQMGQEVILRCVPISNHLYFYWYRQILGQKVEFLVSFYNNEISEKSEIFDDQFSVERPDGSNFTLKIRSTKLEDSAMYFCASKRLGTGLLDQPQHFGDGTRLSIL.

The V gene is TRBV30, the J gene TRBJ1-1; 7 bases are shared with TRBD1. Germline V gives CDR1 GTSNPN, CDR2 SVGIG (reference sequence). V lost 5 bases to trimming and J lost 4 bases; unmatched junction nucleotides: 1. This CDR3 spans 11 amino acids. The CDR3 DNA sequence: TGTGCCTGGCAGGGGGGCACTGAAGCTTTCTTT. Protein sequence: CAWQGGTEAFF.

The chain links TRBV19 to TRBJ1-1; D is unresolved. V was pared by 3 bases and J by 11 bases, with 13 bases between. The germline gives CDR1 LNHDA, CDR2 SQIVND (reference sequence). This CDR3 comprises 12 residues. The CDR3 loop is CASSISDGDAFF. In nucleotides, the CDR3 is TGTGCCAGTAGTATTAGCGACGGTGACGCTTTCTTT.

The rearrangement links TRBV5-1 to TRBJ2-3; D gene uncertain. Germline V gene lookup returns CDR1 SGHRS and CDR2 YFSETQ. V lost 0 bases to trimming and J lost 1 base, with 9 bases between them. The CDR3 extends over 15 amino acids. The CDR3 bases are TGCGCCAGCAGCTTGGGGGCCGCAGGCACAGATACGCAGTATTTT. This encodes CASSLGAAGTDTQYF.

V usage is TRBV2 and J usage is TRBJ2-7, with D possibly matching TRBD1 (6 bases). The length of the CDR3 is 14 residues. Trimming left V 4 bases short and J 0 bases short, with 10 bases between. CDR1 and CDR2 (germline): SNHLY, FYNNEI. The CDR3 DNA sequence: TGTGCCAGCAGTGGCCGGGACATCTCCTACGAGCAGTACTTC. It codes for CASSGRDISYEQYF.

V and J are TRBV28 and TRBJ2-2, with D perhaps matching TRBD2 (5 bases). The CDR3 is 16 amino acids. Germline V gives CDR1 MDHEN, CDR2 SYDVKM. The V end lost 6 bases, the J end lost 4 bases, and 18 bases lay between the germline ends. The CDR3 here is CASSPPGVPGTGELFF. As DNA, the CDR3 is TGTGCCAGCAGCCCCCCCGGGGTCCCGGGCACCGGGGAGCTGTTTTTT.

The chain links TRBV19 to TRBJ2-1; 14 bases align to TRBD2. Germline loops: CDR1 LNHDA, CDR2 SQIVND (reference sequence). V lost 5 bases, J lost 10 bases, and 1 base stayed unmatched. This CDR3 comprises 13 residues. The CDR3 nucleotides read TGTGCCAGTAGTCGGACTAGCGGGAGGGAGCAGTTCTTC. Its protein product is CASSRTSGREQFF.

The chain's CDR3 is CASSWGQGAIKTQYF. Here the CDR3 DNA reads TGTGCCAGTAGTTGGGGACAGGGGGCGATAAAGACCCAGTACTTC. V is TRBV19 and J is TRBJ2-5; 12 nucleotides match TRBD1. The CDR3 is 15 amino acids. Germline CDR1 reads LNHDA; CDR2 reads SQIVND (reference sequence). J gave up 6 bases and V 5 bases, and 7 bases lay outside the gene matches.

The rearrangement uses TRBV28 and TRBJ2-7, with TRBD2 matching 8 bases. This CDR3 is 14 amino acids long. The germline V gene encodes CDR1 MDHEN and CDR2 SYDVKM. The V segment lost 6 bases and the J segment 4 bases; nucleotides outside the gene matches: 8. CDR3 sequence: CASSPSGRGYEQYF. CDR3 coding DNA: TGTGCCAGCAGCCCAAGCGGGAGAGGATACGAGCAGTACTTC.

This clone was seen only once. The chain recombines TRBV5-6 with TRBJ1-2; no definite D call. The V gene lost 4 bases and the J gene lost 1 base, with 8 bases spanning the gap. Germline lookup yields CDR1 SGHDT and CDR2 YYEEEE. The CDR3 length is 13 residues. The CDR3 protein is CASSGQSNYGYTF. The CDR3 coding sequence is TGTGCCAGCAGCGGGCAGAGTAACTATGGCTACACCTTC.

The chain uses TRBV6-1 and TRBJ1-1; TRBD1 matches 12 bases. J gave up 7 bases and V 4 bases, and 4 bases lay outside the gene matches. The CDR3 consists of 14 residues. Per the germline V gene, CDR1 is MNHNS and CDR2 is SASEGT. The CDR3 coding sequence is TGTGCCAGCAGTGGGGGACAGGGGGCAGGTGAAGCTTTCTTT. It specifies CASSGGQGAGEAFF.

V usage is TRBV27 and J usage is TRBJ2-1, with 11 bases identical to TRBD2. This CDR3 comprises 17 residues. Trimming removed 5 bases from V and 8 bases from J; junction bases left unmatched: 14. Germline CDR1 reads MNHEY; CDR2 reads SMNVEV (reference sequence). Here the CDR3 DNA reads TGTGCCAGCAGTAGGATCGGGCTAGCGGGAGGTAGTGATGAGCAGTTCTTC. Its translation is CASSRIGLAGGSDEQFF.

V and J are TRBV6-6 and TRBJ2-5; TRBD1 matches at 8 bases. CDR1 and CDR2 from the germline V gene are MNHNY and SVGAGI (reference sequence). CDR3 length: 16 amino acids. V shed 6 bases, J shed 4 bases, and the junction held 13 bases outside the gene matches. CDR3 sequence (DNA): TGTGCCAGCAGACCAGACAGGGGCCTCCAGGCAGAGACCCAGTACTTC. This encodes CASRPDRGLQAETQYF.

The chain links TRBV27 to TRBJ1-1, with D perhaps TRBD1 (6 bases). This CDR3 comprises 13 residues. The germline V and J ends were trimmed by 6 bases and 4 bases, with 12 bases remaining between them. The germline CDR1 and CDR2 sequences are MNHEY and SMNVEV (reference sequence). CDR3 sequence reads: CASRILGGTEAFF. The DNA for the CDR3 is TGTGCCAGCAGGATACTAGGGGGCACTGAAGCTTTCTTT.

The chain employs TRBV5-6 and TRBJ2-7; 10 bases fit TRBD2. V shed 1 base and J 5 bases; nucleotides not matched to a gene: 15. The CDR3 is 18 amino acids. CDR1 SGHDT and CDR2 YYEEEE come from the germline V gene. CDR3 residues: CASSLFGVSLAGRDEQYF. For the CDR3, the DNA is TGTGCCAGCAGCTTGTTTGGTGTTTCACTAGCGGGAAGGGACGAGCAGTACTTC. The whole variable domain, filled in from reference TRBV5-6 and TRBJ2-7, reads DAGVTQSPTHLIKTRGQQVTLRCSPKSGHDTVSWYQQALGQGPQFIFQYYEEEERQRGNFPDRFSGHQFPNYSSELNVNALLLGDSALYLCASSLFGVSLAGRDEQYFGPGTRLTVT.

The J gene is TRBJ2-7, the V gene TRBV27, with TRBD2 matching over 8 bases. This CDR3 spans 13 amino acids. Looked up from germline, CDR1 is MNHEY and CDR2 is SMNVEV (reference sequence). V shed 6 bases, J shed 3 bases, and the junction held 4 bases outside the gene matches. The DNA for the CDR3 is TGTGCCAGCAGCGACGGGACTAGCTACGAGCAGTACTTC. Protein: CASSDGTSYEQYF.

V and J are TRBV7-2 and TRBJ2-3; D is ambiguous. The CDR3 has 14 amino acids. Trimming took 1 base from V and 2 from J, leaving 7 bases between them. Germline values: CDR1 SGHTA, CDR2 FQGNSA. In DNA, the CDR3 is TGTGCCAGCAGCTTAGGTGTCCTCACAGATACGCAGTATTTT. Translating gives CASSLGVLTDTQYF.

DNA for the CDR3: TGTGCCAGCAGCTTTCCGGGACACTACTACGAGCAGTACTTC. It specifies CASSFPGHYYEQYF. V and J are TRBV7-9 and TRBJ2-7; weak D call: TRBD1 (6 bases). Germline V lookup: CDR1 SEHNR, CDR2 FQNEAQ (reference sequence). The CDR3 length is 14 residues. V lost 3 bases and J lost 3, with 12 bases in between.

V and J are TRBV2 and TRBJ1-3; D is uncertain. V shed 4 bases and J shed 0 bases, with 7 bases lying between them. The V gene's germline CDR1 is SNHLY and CDR2 FYNNEI. The CDR3 covers 14 residues. The CDR3 loop reads CASSAPNSGNTIYF. DNA of the CDR3: TGTGCCAGCAGTGCCCCTAACTCTGGAAACACCATATATTTT.